This TCR beta chain was identified in a study of graft-versus-host responses after intestinal transplantation. Study as a whole: Each recipient received anti-thymocyte globulin induction, then tacrolimus and steroids for approximately 3 years.

CDR1 and CDR2 (germline): SGHVS, FNYEAQ. The V end lost 1 base, the J end lost 2 bases, and 22 bases lay between the germline ends. CDR3 size: 19 residues. Sequencing was performed with immunoSEQ multiplex PCR; in TCRdb, only in-frame clones are kept and a portion is missing. The top ten clones hold about 3.3% of a sample with more than 10,000 clones, approximately 90% of them seen once. Specified time point: postoperative day 105 after intestinal transplantation (dayNNNN = postoperative day). Sequenced here: PBMCs, sampled 105 days after intestinal transplantation. The source of this sequence is a human patient who received an intestinal transplant, so some T cells may come from the graft donor. The chain recombines TRBV7-6 with TRBJ2-3; D may match TRBD1 or TRBD2 (6 bases each). The DNA of the CDR3 is TGTGCCAGCAGCTTAGAAGTAACCAGGTCGGGGGCCTCCACAGATACGCAGTATTTT. It yields the protein CASSLEVTRSGASTDTQYF.